The rows below give T cell receptor beta chains drawn from one sample of a study of cytomegalovirus exposure and HLA in healthy donors. TCRdb's copy holds only in-frame clones and misses some; the assay was immunoSEQ multiplex PCR. The repertoire holds tens of thousands of clones, with about 66% as singletons. The specimen sequenced was PBMCs. These receptors were obtained from a woman between 45 and 60 years old in good health and CMV-seropositive. CDR3s include the opening cysteine and the closing phenylalanine or tryptophan. Each record gives: D gene, V gene, J gene, clone size, CDR3 protein, CDR3 DNA. The D gene is left open where the match is weak. Clone size, where shown, is once, few, many, or a class for clones that have expanded.

D: TRBD1; V: TRBV6-1; J: TRBJ1-6; size: -; CDR3: CASRRDRDYNSPLHF; DNA: TGTGCCAGCAGGAGGGACAGGGATTATAATTCACCCCTCCACTTT
D: -; V: TRBV6-5; J: TRBJ2-3; size: -; CDR3: CASSYSRGTDTQYF; DNA: TGTGCCAGCAGTTACTCGAGGGGCACAGATACGCAGTATTTT
D: -; V: TRBV5-1; J: TRBJ1-2; size: once; CDR3: CASSLTGEGRYGYTF; DNA: TGCGCCAGCAGCTTGACTGGGGAGGGGCGTTATGGCTACACCTTC
D: -; V: TRBV11-2; J: TRBJ1-1; size: -; CDR3: CASRVGAMNTEAFF; DNA: TGTGCCAGCCGCGTGGGAGCTATGAACACTGAAGCTTTCTTT
D: -; V: TRBV9; J: TRBJ2-6; size: few; CDR3: CASSAGGANVLTF; DNA: TGTGCCAGCAGCGCCGGTGGGGCCAACGTCCTGACTTTC
D: TRBD1; V: TRBV19; J: TRBJ1-1; size: -; CDR3: CASSIAPGGSLAEAFF; DNA: TGTGCCAGTAGTATAGCTCCAGGGGGATCGTTGGCTGAAGCTTTCTTT
D: TRBD1; V: TRBV7-9; J: TRBJ1-2; size: -; CDR3: CASSQESGGYGYTF; DNA: TGTGCCAGCAGTCAAGAGTCAGGGGGCTATGGCTACACCTTC
D: -; V: TRBV21-1; J: TRBJ1-5; size: -; CDR3: CASSTTGLSQPQHF; DNA: TGTGCCAGCAGCACAACAGGGTTAAGTCAGCCCCAGCATTTT
D: TRBD1; V: TRBV27; J: TRBJ2-1; size: -; CDR3: CASSLRQGARGEQFF; DNA: TGTGCCAGCAGTTTGCGACAGGGGGCTCGTGGTGAGCAGTTCTTC
D: -; V: TRBV28; J: TRBJ2-7; size: few; CDR3: CASSPTTYEQYF; DNA: TGTGCCAGCAGTCCCACCACATACGAGCAGTACTTC
D: TRBD1; V: TRBV10-3; J: TRBJ1-2; size: -; CDR3: CAITGTGRSGYTF; DNA: TGTGCCATCACTGGGACAGGGAGGAGTGGCTACACCTTC
D: TRBD1; V: TRBV7-9; J: TRBJ2-2; size: many; CDR3: CASSLGQGTSGELFF; DNA: TGTGCCAGCAGCTTAGGACAGGGGACCAGCGGGGAGCTGTTTTTT
D: TRBD1; V: TRBV2; J: TRBJ1-5; size: -; CDR3: CASLQGVGQPQHF; DNA: TGTGCCAGTTTACAGGGGGTAGGACAGCCCCAGCATTTT
D: TRBD2; V: TRBV9; J: TRBJ2-2; size: few; CDR3: CASSVGLAGGKASANTGELFF; DNA: TGTGCCAGCAGCGTAGGGCTAGCGGGGGGAAAGGCCTCCGCGAACACCGGGGAGCTGTTTTTT
D: TRBD1; V: TRBV27; J: TRBJ2-3; size: -; CDR3: CASLGQGNTDTQYF; DNA: TGTGCCAGCCTTGGACAGGGAAACACAGATACGCAGTATTTT
D: TRBD1; V: TRBV10-2; J: TRBJ2-7; size: -; CDR3: CASSRGGPGGQGNYEQYF; DNA: TGCGCCAGCAGTCGCGGGGGCCCGGGGGGACAGGGGAACTACGAGCAGTACTTC
D: TRBD2; V: TRBV6-6; J: TRBJ2-3; size: -; CDR3: CASRESGGSTDTQYF; DNA: TGTGCCAGCAGGGAAAGCGGGGGATCCACAGATACGCAGTATTTT
D: TRBD1; V: TRBV6-6; J: TRBJ2-1; size: few; CDR3: CAHAISGTGINEQFF; DNA: TGTGCCCATGCCATCTCCGGGACAGGGATCAATGAGCAGTTCTTC
D: -; V: TRBV6-1; J: TRBJ1-6; size: -; CDR3: CASSEQNRANSPLHF; DNA: TGTGCCAGCAGTGAACAGAACAGGGCTAATTCACCCCTCCACTTT
D: -; V: TRBV29-1; J: TRBJ1-1; size: few; CDR3: CSFRDVNTEAFF; DNA: TGCAGCTTCAGGGATGTGAACACTGAAGCTTTCTTT
D: -; V: TRBV27; J: TRBJ1-1; size: -; CDR3: CASSPRGGKAFF; DNA: TGTGCCAGCAGCCCGAGGGGGGGCAAAGCTTTCTTT
D: TRBD1; V: TRBV15; J: TRBJ2-3; size: few; CDR3: CATSRDRDTDTQYF; DNA: TGTGCCACCAGCCGGGACAGGGATACAGATACGCAGTATTTT
D: -; V: TRBV18; J: TRBJ1-5; size: -; CDR3: CASSSLGGNQPQHF; DNA: TGTGCCAGCTCATCATTGGGGGGTAATCAGCCCCAGCATTTT
D: TRBD2; V: TRBV5-1; J: TRBJ2-1; size: -; CDR3: CASSLNRLAASYNEQFF; DNA: TGCGCCAGCAGCTTGAATCGGCTAGCGGCATCCTACAATGAGCAGTTCTTC
D: -; V: TRBV6-5; J: TRBJ2-3; size: -; CDR3: CASSDTTDTQYF; DNA: TGTGCCAGCAGCGACACCACAGATACGCAGTATTTT
D: -; V: TRBV29-1; J: TRBJ1-5; size: -; CDR3: CSVAPPSGQPQHF; DNA: TGCAGCGTTGCCCCGCCCAGCGGTCAGCCCCAGCATTTT
D: -; V: TRBV7-2; J: TRBJ2-6; size: -; CDR3: CASSPFLSGANVLTF; DNA: TGTGCCAGCTCTCCTTTCCTCTCTGGGGCCAACGTCCTGACTTTC
D: TRBD1; V: TRBV5-1; J: TRBJ2-3; size: -; CDR3: CASGDRGVADTQYF; DNA: TGCGCCAGCGGGGACAGGGGAGTCGCAGATACGCAGTATTTT
D: -; V: TRBV29-1; J: TRBJ2-3; size: -; CDR3: CSVEIGQRSTDTQYF; DNA: TGCAGCGTTGAGATTGGACAGAGAAGCACAGATACGCAGTATTTT
D: -; V: TRBV5-1; J: TRBJ1-6; size: few; CDR3: CASSLRQGDSPLHF; DNA: TGCGCCAGCAGCTTGAGGCAGGGCGATTCACCCCTCCACTTT
D: -; V: TRBV6-1; J: TRBJ1-5; size: few; CDR3: CASSGGRRGGNQPQHF; DNA: TGTGCCAGCAGTGGAGGACGCAGGGGAGGCAATCAGCCCCAGCATTTT
D: TRBD2; V: TRBV5-1; J: TRBJ2-1; size: -; CDR3: CASSTLSGGLVNEQFF; DNA: TGCGCCAGCAGCACCCTTAGCGGGGGCCTAGTGAATGAGCAGTTCTTC
D: -; V: TRBV7-2; J: TRBJ1-6; size: few; CDR3: CASSPRDILRSPLHF; DNA: TGTGCCAGCAGCCCAAGGGACATTCTGCGCTCACCCCTCCACTTT
D: -; V: TRBV5-6; J: TRBJ1-6; size: -; CDR3: CASSWTGGESPLHF; DNA: TGTGCCAGCAGCTGGACGGGGGGCGAATCACCCCTCCACTTT
D: TRBD1; V: TRBV5-1; J: TRBJ1-6; size: -; CDR3: CASSLAGQGVSPLHF; DNA: TGCGCCAGCAGCCTCGCGGGACAGGGTGTTTCACCCCTCCACTTT